This TCR beta chain is drawn from a study of T cells in Graves' hyperthyroidism and ophthalmopathy. Across the whole study: At the time of initial diagnosis and before any treatment, peripheral blood was collected.

Trimming removed 5 bases from V and 10 bases from J, with 12 bases in between. Germline CDR1 reads KGHDR; CDR2 reads SFDVKD. This CDR3 spans 12 amino acids. Researchers took RNA transcripts and amplified the TCR beta CDR3 regions from them. The HTBI set primed first-round TCR CDR3 RT-PCR. In TCRdb, the multiplex PCR reads were re-called with MiXCR into one record per CDR3 protein. The table shows roughly 640,000 distinct CDR3 sequences, with 16% occurring only once. This sequence was found in a woman aged 40 to 50 with Graves' ophthalmopathy. The sample taken for sequencing was blood. The gene calls are TRBV24-1 and TRBJ2-3; weak D call: TRBD2 (6 bases). CDR3 bases: TGTGCCACCAGTGTCCAGGCTAGCGCGCAGTATTTT. Protein product: CATSVQASAQYF.